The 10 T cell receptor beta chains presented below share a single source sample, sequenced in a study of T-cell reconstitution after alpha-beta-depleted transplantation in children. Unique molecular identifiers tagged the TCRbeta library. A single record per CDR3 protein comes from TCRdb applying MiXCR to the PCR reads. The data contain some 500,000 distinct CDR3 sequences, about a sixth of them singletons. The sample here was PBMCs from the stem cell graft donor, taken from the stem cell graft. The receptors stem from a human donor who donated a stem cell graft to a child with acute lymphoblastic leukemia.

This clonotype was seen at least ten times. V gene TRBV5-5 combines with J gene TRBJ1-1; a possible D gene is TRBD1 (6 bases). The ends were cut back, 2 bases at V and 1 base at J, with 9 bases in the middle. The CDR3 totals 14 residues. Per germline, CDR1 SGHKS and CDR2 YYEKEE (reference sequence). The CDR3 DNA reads TGTGCCAGCAGCTTTACAGGGCCGAACACTGAAGCTTTCTTT. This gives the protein CASSFTGPNTEAFF.

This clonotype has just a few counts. The CDR3 DNA is TGCAGTGCTGGGGGGGAGGGAACATACTCGAGCACTGAAGCTTTCTTT. It yields the protein CSAGGEGTYSSTEAFF. This chain connects TRBV20-1 to TRBJ1-1, with D maybe TRBD1 (5 bases). Trimming cost V 5 bases and J 4 bases, with 23 bases left between them. The CDR3 has 16 residues. CDR1 is DFQATT, CDR2 SNEGSKA, per germline (reference sequence).

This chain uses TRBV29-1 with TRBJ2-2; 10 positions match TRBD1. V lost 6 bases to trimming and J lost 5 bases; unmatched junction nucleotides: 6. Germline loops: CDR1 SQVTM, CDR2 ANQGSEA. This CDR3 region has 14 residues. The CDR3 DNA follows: TGCAGCGTCGTTGGGACAGGGGTTACCGGGGAGCTGTTTTTT. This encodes CSVVGTGVTGELFF.

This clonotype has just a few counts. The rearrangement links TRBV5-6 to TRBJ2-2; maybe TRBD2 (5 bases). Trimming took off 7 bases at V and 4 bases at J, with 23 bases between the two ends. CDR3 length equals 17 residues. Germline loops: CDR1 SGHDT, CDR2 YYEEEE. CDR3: CASGSPRDGSRTGELFF. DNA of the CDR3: TGTGCCAGCGGGTCCCCGAGGGATGGGTCGCGCACCGGGGAGCTGTTTTTT.

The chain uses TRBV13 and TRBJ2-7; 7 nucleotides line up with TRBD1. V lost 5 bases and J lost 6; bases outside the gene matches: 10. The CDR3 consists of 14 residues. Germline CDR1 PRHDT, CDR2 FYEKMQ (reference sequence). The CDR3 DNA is TGTGCCAGCAGCCTCACTGGGACAGAAGGCGAGCAGTACTTC. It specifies CASSLTGTEGEQYF.

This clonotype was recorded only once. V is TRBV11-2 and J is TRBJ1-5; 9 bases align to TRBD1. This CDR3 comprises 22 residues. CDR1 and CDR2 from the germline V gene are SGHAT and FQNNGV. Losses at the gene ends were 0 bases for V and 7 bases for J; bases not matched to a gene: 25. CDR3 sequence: CASSLDLSIEDRGSLLFQPQHF. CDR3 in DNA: TGTGCCAGCAGCTTAGATCTCTCAATAGAGGACAGGGGATCACTTTTGTTCCAGCCCCAGCATTTT. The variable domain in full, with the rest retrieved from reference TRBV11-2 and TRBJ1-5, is EAGVAQSPRYKIIEKRQSVAFWCNPISGHATLYWYQQILGQGPKLLIQFQNNGVVDDSQLPKDRFSAERLKGVDSTLKIQPAKLEDSAVYLCASSLDLSIEDRGSLLFQPQHFGDGTRLSIL.

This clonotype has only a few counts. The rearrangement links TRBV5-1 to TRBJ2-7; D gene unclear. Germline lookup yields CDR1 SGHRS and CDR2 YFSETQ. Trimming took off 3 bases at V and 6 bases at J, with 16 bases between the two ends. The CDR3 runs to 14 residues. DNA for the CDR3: TGCGCCAGCAGCTCACCTGACTCCTACCTCGAGCAGTACTTC. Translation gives CASSSPDSYLEQYF. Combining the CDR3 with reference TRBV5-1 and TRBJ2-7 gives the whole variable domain KAGVTQTPRYLIKTRGQQVTLSCSPISGHRSVSWYQQTPGQGLQFLFEYFSETQRNKGNFPGRFSGRQFSNSRSEMNVSTLELGDSALYLCASSSPDSYLEQYFGPGTRLTVT.

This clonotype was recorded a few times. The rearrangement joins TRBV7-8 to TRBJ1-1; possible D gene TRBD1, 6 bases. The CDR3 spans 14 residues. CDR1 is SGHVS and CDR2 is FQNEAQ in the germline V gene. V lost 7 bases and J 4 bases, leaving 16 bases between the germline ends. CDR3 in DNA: TGTGCCAGCACCCCCGGAGCGGGGGCCACTGAAGCTTTCTTT. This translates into CASTPGAGATEAFF.

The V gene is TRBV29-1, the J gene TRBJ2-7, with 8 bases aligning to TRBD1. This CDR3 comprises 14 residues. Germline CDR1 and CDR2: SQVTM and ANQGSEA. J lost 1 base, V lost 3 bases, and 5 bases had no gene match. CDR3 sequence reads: CSVEGDRHSYEQYF. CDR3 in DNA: TGCAGCGTTGAGGGGGACAGGCATTCCTACGAGCAGTACTTC.

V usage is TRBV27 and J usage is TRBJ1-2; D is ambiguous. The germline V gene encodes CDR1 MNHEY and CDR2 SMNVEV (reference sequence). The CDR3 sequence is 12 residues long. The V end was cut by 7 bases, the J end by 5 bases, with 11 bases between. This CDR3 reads CASNNPGYGYTF. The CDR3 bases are TGTGCCAGCAATAATCCCGGATATGGCTACACCTTC.